This TCR beta chain originates from a study of sequential checkpoint blockade in melanoma (dated by TCRdb to the late 2010s). With regard to the full study: Patients were assigned by 1:1 randomization to either first-line nivolumab followed by ipilimumab (arm A) or ipilimumab followed by nivolumab (arm B). Maintenance nivolumab was given following each of the two trial sequences. The paper as a whole reports these results and caveats: Validation of the response-prediction model combining TCR metrics and mutation burden is needed in larger, independent patient cohorts.

Comments on this clone: Its antigen remains undetermined. Per-base qualities were not stored, and no clone one base away is much larger.

The immunoSEQ Assay was used to immunosequence TCRbeta CDR3 regions from genomic DNA. Before high-throughput sequencing, the genomic DNA was amplified using bias-controlled multiplex PCR. In the source study's methods: To quantify the absolute abundance of each unique TCRbeta CDR3 region, the sequences were collapsed and filtered. Clonality was defined as 1 minus Pielou's evenness and was calculated using productive rearrangements only. Clones with significantly greater frequencies in on-treatment versus baseline samples were identified using a previously published method. TCRdb re-hosts the immuneACCESS table, in-frame sequences only. Its copies lack some clones; in the studies checked, an unresolved V gene accounts for under half of them, and the cause for the rest is not known. V and J calls and clone size follow that table, whereas D and trimming were derived from the DNA. This sample has 15,000 to 20,000 clones in its table, and roughly 74% of those were observed once. 30% to 40% of the sample comes from the top ten.

Per the germline V gene, MGHRA is the CDR1 and YSYEKL is the CDR2. From the cysteine up to the phenylalanine, the CDR3 has a length of 13 residues. CDR3 DNA is the only sequence kept; it has 39 bases, read in frame from the first base. V and J are trimmed by 4 bases and 12 bases, and the gene matches miss 9 bases of the junction. The treatment or condition label here, explained by the study, means: randomized to nivolumab then ipilimumab (arm A) or the reverse (arm B). No trial patient had received prior DNA-damaging chemotherapy. On a FACS Aria II flow cytometer, live CD3+CD8+ cells that were negative for CD19 and CD56 were sorted from thawed PBMCs. The samples were obtained from melanoma patients enrolled in CheckMate 064, an open-label, randomized phase II trial testing sequential checkpoint blockade. Peripheral blood mononuclear cells were collected by leukapheresis, purified using Ficoll-Paque, and frozen in human serum containing roughly 10% DMSO. Immediately after sorting, the purity of sorted blood CD3+CD8+ cells was verified to be >95%, after which DNA was extracted.

Recombination connected TRBV4-1 to TRBJ2-1, and 7 bases in between align with TRBD2. The source is a human donor with melanoma. Specimen: CD8+ T cells sorted from blood (inferred from file names), collected from a patient given nivolumab and ipilimumab in sequence. CDR3 protein: CASSLTEGGPQFF. The DNA reads as follows: TGCGCCAGCAGCCTAACCGAGGGAGGGCCGCAGTTCTTC.